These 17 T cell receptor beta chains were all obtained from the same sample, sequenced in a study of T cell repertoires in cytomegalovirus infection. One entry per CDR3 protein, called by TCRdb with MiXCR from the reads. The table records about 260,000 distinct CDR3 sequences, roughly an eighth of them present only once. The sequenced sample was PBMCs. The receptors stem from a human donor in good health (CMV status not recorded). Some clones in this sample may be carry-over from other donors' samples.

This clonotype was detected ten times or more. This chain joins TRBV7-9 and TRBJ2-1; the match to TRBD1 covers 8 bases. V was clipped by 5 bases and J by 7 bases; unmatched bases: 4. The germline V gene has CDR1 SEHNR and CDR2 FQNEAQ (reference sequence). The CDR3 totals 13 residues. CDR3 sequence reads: CASSGTGGNEQFF. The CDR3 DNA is TGTGCCAGCAGCGGCACAGGGGGGAATGAGCAGTTCTTC.

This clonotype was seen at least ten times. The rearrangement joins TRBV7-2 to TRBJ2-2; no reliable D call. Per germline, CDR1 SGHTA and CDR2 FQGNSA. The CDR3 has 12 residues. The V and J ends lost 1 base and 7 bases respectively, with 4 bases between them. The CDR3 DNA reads TGTGCCAGCAGCTTAGGGCGCGGGGAGCTGTTTTTT. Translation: CASSLGRGELFF. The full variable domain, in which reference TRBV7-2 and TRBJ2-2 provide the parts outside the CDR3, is GAGVSQSPSNKVTEKGKDVELRCDPISGHTALYWYRQSLGQGLEFLIYFQGNSAPDKSGLPSDRFSAERTGGSVSTLTIQRTQQEDSAVYLCASSLGRGELFFGEGSRLTVL.

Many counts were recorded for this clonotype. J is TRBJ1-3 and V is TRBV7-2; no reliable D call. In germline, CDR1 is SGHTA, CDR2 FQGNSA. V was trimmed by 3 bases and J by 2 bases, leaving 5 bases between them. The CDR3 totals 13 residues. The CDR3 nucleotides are TGTGCCAGCAGCTTTTCCGCTGGAAACACCATATATTTT. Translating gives CASSFSAGNTIYF.

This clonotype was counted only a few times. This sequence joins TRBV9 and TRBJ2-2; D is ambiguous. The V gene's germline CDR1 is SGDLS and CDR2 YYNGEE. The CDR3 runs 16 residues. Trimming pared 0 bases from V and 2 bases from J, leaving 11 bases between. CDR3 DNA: TGTGCCAGCAGCGTAGGTGAAGCGCCTAACACCGGGGAGCTGTTTTTT. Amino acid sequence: CASSVGEAPNTGELFF.

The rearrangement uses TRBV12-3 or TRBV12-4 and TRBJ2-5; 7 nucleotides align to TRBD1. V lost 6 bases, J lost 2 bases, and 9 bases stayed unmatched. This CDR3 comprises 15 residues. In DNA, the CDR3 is TGTGCCAGCAGCTCTTGGACAGGCCCGCAAGAGACCCAGTACTTC. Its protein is CASSSWTGPQETQYF.

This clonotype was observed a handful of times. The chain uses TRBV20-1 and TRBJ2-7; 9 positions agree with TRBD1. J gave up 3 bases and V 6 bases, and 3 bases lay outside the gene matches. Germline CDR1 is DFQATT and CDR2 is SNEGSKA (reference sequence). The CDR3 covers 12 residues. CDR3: CSAGQGSYEQYF. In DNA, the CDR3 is TGCAGTGCAGGACAGGGGAGCTACGAGCAGTACTTC.

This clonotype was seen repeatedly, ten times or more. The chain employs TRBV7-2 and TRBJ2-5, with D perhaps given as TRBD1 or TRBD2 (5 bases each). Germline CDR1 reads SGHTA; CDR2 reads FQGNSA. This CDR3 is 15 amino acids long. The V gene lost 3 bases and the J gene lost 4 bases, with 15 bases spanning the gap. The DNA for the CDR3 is TGTGCCAGCAGCTTTGACCCAGGGAGAGGAGAGACCCAGTACTTC. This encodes CASSFDPGRGETQYF.

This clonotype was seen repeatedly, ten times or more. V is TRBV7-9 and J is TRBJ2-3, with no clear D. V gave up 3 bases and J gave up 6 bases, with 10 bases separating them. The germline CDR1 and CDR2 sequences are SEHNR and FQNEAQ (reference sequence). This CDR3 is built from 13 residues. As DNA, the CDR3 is TGTGCCAGCAGCTTTATCAATGGGGATACGCAGTATTTT. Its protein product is CASSFINGDTQYF.

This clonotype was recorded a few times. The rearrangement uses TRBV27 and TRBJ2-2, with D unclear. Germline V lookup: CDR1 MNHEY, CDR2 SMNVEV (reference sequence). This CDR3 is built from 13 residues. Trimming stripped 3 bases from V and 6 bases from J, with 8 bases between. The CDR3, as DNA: TGTGCCAGCAGTTTGACGGCCGCCGGGGAGCTGTTTTTT. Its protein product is CASSLTAAGELFF.

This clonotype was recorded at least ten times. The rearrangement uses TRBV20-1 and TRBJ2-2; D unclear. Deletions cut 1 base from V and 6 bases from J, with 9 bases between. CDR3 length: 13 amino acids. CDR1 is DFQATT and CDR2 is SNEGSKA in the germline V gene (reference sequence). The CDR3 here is CSARVQEAGELFF. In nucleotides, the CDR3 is TGCAGTGCTAGAGTGCAGGAAGCCGGGGAGCTGTTTTTT.

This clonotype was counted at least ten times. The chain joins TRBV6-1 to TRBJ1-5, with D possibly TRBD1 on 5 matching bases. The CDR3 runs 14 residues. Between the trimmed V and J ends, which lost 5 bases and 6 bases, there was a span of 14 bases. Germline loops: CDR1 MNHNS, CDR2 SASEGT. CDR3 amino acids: CASSFGGPGQPQHF. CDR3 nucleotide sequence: TGTGCCAGCAGTTTCGGGGGTCCGGGTCAGCCCCAGCATTTT.

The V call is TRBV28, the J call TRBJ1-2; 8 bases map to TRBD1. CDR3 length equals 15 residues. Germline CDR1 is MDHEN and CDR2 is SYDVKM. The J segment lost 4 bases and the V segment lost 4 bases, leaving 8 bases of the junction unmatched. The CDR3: CASSSPDRAFYGYTF. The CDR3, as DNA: TGTGCCAGCAGTTCCCCGGACAGGGCCTTCTATGGCTACACCTTC.

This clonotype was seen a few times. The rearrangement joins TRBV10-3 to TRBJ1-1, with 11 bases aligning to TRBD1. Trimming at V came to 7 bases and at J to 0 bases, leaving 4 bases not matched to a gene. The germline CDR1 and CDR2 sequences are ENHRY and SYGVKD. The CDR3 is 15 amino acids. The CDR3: CAINGQGALNTEAFF. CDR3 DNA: TGTGCCATCAATGGACAGGGGGCTCTGAACACTGAAGCTTTCTTT.

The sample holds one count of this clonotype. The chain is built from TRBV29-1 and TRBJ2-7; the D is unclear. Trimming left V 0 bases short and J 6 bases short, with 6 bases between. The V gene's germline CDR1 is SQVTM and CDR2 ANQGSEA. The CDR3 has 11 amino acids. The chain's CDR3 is CSVEEALEQYF. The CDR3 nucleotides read TGCAGCGTTGAAGAAGCGCTCGAGCAGTACTTC.

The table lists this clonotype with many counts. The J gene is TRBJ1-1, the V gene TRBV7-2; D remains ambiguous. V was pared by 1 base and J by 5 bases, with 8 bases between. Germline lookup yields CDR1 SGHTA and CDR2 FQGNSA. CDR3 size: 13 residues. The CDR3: CASSLVPGTEAFF. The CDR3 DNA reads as TGTGCCAGCAGCTTAGTACCCGGGACTGAAGCTTTCTTT.

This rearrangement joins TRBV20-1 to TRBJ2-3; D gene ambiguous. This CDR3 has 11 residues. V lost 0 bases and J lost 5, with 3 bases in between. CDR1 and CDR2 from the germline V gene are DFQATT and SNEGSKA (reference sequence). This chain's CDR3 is CSARDRDTQYF. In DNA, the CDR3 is TGCAGTGCTAGAGATAGAGATACGCAGTATTTT.

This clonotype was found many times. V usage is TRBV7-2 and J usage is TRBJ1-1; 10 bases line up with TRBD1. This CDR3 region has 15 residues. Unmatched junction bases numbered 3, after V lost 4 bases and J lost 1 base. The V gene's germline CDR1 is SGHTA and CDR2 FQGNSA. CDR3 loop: CASSSTGGQNTEAFF. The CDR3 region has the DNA TGTGCCAGCAGCTCGACAGGGGGCCAGAACACTGAAGCTTTCTTT.